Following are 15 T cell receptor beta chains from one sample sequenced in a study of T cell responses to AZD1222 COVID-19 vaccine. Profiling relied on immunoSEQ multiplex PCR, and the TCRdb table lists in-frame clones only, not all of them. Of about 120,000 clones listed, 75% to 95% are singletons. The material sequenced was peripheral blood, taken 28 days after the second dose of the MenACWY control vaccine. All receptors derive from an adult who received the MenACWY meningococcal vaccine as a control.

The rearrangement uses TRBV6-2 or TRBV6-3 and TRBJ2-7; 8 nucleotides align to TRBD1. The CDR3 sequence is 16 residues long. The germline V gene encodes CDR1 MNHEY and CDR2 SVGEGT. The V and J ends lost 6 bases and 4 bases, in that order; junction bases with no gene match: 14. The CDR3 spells CASSPVGRGLVYEQYV. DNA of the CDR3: TGTGCCAGCAGCCCCGTGGGCAGGGGGCTTGTTTACGAGCAGTACGTC.

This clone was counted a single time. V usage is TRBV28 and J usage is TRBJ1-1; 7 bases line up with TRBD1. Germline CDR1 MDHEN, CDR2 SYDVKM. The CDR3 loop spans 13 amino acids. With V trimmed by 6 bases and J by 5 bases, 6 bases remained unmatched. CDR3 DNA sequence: TGTGCCAGCAGAGGGGGCGCGAGAACTGAAGCTTTCTTT. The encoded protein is CASRGGARTEAFF.

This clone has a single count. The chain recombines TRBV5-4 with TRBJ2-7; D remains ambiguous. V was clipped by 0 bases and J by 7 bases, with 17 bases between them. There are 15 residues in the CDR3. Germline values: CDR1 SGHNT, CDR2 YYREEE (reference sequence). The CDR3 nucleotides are TGTGCCAGCAGCTTGGATAAACGGGTGGATTATGAGCAGTACTTC. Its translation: CASSLDKRVDYEQYF.

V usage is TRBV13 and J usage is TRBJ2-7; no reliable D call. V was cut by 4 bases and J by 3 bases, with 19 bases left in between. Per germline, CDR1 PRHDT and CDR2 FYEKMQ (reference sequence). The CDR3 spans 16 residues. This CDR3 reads CASSSYLTDGNYEQYF. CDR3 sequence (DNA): TGTGCCAGCAGCTCCTACCTCACAGACGGAAACTACGAGCAGTACTTC. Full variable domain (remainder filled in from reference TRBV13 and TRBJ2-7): AAGVIQSPRHLIKEKRETATLKCYPIPRHDTVYWYQQGPGQDPQFLISFYEKMQSDKGSIPDRFSAQQFSDYHSELNMSSLELGDSALYFCASSSYLTDGNYEQYFGPGTRLTVT.

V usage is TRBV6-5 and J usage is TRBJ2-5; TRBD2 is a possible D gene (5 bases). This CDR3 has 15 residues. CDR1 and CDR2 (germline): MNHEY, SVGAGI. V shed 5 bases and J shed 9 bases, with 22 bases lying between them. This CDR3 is CASSNQHPDVEAQYF. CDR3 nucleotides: TGTGCCAGCAGTAACCAACACCCGGATGTGGAGGCCCAGTACTTC.

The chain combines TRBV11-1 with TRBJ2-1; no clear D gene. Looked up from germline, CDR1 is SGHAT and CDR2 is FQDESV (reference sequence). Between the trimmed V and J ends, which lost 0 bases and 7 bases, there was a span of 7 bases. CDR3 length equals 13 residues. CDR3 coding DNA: TGTGCCAGCAGCTTAGCTTTTCGAAATGAGCAGTTCTTC. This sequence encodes CASSLAFRNEQFF.

This chain's CDR3 is CASSLGQGKIYEQYV. The CDR3 DNA reads TGTGCCAGCAGCCTGGGACAGGGAAAAATCTACGAGCAGTACGTC. The rearrangement joins TRBV5-6 to TRBJ2-7, with 9 bases fitting TRBD1. The CDR3 is made up of 15 amino acids. V shed 4 bases, J shed 3 bases, and the junction held 8 bases outside the gene matches. From germline, CDR1 is SGHDT and CDR2 YYEEEE.

CDR3 DNA: TGTGCCAGCAGTCTGGACAGGGGTACCGGGGCCAACGTCCTGACTTTC. Amino acids: CASSLDRGTGANVLTF. The chain recombines TRBV6-4 with TRBJ2-6, with TRBD1 matching over 9 bases. Looked up from germline, CDR1 is MRHNA and CDR2 is SNTAGT. The CDR3 covers 16 residues. The V and J ends lost 5 bases and 4 bases, in that order; junction bases with no gene match: 6.

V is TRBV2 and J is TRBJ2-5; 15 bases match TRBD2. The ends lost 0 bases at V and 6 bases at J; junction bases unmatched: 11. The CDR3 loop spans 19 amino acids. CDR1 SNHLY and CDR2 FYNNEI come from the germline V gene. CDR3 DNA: TGTGCCAGCAGTGAAGCGGGACTAGCGGGGGGAACATACGGCAAGACCCAGTACTTC. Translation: CASSEAGLAGGTYGKTQYF.

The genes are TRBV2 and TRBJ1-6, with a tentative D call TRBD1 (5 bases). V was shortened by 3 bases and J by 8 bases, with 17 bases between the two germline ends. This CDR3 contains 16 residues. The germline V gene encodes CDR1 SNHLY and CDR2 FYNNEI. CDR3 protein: CASSEARVGVDSPLHF. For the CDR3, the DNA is TGTGCCAGCAGTGAGGCCCGGGTAGGGGTTGATTCACCCCTCCACTTT.

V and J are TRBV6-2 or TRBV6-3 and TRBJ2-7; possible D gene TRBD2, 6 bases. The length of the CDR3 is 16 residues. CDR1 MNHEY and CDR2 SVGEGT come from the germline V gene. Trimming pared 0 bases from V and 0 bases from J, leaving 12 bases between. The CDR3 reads CASSYSVRGNSYEQYV. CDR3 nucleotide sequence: TGTGCCAGCAGTTACTCCGTTCGGGGGAACTCCTACGAGCAGTACGTC.

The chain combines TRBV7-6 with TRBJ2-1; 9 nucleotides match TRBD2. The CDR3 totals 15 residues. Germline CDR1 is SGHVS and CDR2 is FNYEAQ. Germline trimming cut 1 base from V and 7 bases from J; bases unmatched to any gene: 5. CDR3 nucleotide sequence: TGTGCCAGCAGCTTAGTAGCGGGAGCTGGGAATGAGCAGTTCTTC. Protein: CASSLVAGAGNEQFF.

CDR3 sequence reads: CASSTTGEVSQPQHF. CDR3 nucleotides: TGCGCCAGCAGCACCACGGGCGAGGTTAGTCAGCCCCAGCATTTT. The rearrangement links TRBV5-1 to TRBJ1-5; no reliable D call. The V and J ends lost 4 bases and 6 bases respectively, with 17 bases between them. Per germline, CDR1 SGHRS and CDR2 YFSETQ. The CDR3 covers 15 residues.

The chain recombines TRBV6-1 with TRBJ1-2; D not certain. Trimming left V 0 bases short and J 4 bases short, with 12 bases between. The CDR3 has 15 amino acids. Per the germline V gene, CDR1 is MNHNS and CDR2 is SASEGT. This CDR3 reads CASSEAHASTYGYTF. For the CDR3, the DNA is TGTGCCAGCAGTGAAGCGCACGCCTCTACCTATGGCTACACCTTC.

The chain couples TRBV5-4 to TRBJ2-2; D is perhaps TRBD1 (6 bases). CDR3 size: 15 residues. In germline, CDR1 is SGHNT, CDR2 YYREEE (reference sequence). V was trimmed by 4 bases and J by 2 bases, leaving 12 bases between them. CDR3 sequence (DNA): TGTGCCAGCAGCCTGCCGGGACATAACACCGGGGAGCTGTTTTTT. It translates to CASSLPGHNTGELFF.